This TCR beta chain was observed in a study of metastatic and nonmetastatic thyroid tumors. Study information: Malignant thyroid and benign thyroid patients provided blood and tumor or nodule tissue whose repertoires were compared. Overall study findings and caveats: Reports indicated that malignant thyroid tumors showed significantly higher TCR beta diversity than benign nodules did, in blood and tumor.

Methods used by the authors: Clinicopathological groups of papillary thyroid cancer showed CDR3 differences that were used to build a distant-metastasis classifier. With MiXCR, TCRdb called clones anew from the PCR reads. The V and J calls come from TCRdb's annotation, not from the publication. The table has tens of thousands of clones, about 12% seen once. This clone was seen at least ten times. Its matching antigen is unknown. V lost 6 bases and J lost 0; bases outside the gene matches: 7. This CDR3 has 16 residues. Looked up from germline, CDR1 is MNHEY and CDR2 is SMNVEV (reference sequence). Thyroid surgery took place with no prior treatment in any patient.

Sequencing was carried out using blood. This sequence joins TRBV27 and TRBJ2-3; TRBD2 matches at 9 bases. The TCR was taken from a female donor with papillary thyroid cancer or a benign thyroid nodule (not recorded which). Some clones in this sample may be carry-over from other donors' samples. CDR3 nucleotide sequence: TGTGCCAGCAGCCATAGCGGGAGCGGTAGCACAGATACGCAGTATTTT. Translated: CASSHSGSGSTDTQYF.